This TCR beta chain was sequenced during a study of T cells in women clearing cervical HPV infection. Overall study: Cases: HPV16-related CIN3 or worse on histology, a couple of invasive cancers.

Measured by frequency, this clone is medium-sized. From the germline J gene comes the end of the CDR3, since the read stops 3 residues before it. Each participant carried one incident cervical HPV16 infection only. V was pared by 1 base and J by 3 bases, with 7 bases between. CDR1 and CDR2 from the germline V gene are LNHDA and SQIVND (reference sequence). This CDR3 spans 13 amino acids. TCR beta CDR3 amplified by multiplex PCR from roughly 1,100 ng genomic DNA. This table comes from immunoSEQ multiplex PCR, and its TCRdb copy is limited to in-frame clones, with some not included. The sample has tens of thousands of clones, and its top ten clones hold approximately 7%.

This chain links TRBV19 with TRBJ2-7, with a weak D call TRBD2 (5 bases). The sequenced sample consisted of blood buffy coat. The receptor's source is a woman between 18 and 69 years old with a cervical HPV16 infection that either progressed to CIN3+ or cleared (not recorded which). The CDR3 loop is CASSIGGYYEQYF. The DNA read from the CDR3 is TGTGCCAGTAGTATAGGAGGGTACTACGAG.